These 21 T cell receptor beta chains share one sample of origin, sequenced in a study of response to subunit inactivated influenza vaccine. TCRdb itself ran the RT-PCR reads through MiXCR, one entry per CDR3 protein. The sample includes roughly 790,000 distinct CDR3 sequences, around 21% seen only once; the top ten take roughly 10%. Source: PBMCs from blood, taken about 5 days after vaccination. The origin of the receptors is a man aged 45-65 years who received an inactivated influenza vaccine.

Only a few counts were recorded for this clonotype. The V gene is TRBV15, the J gene TRBJ2-1; TRBD1 matches 12 bases. The CDR3 consists of 15 residues. Losses at the gene ends were 5 bases for V and 6 bases for J; bases not matched to a gene: 5. Looked up from germline, CDR1 is LNHNV and CDR2 is YYDKDF (reference sequence). CDR3: CATSPRGQGANEQFF. The CDR3 DNA sequence: TGTGCCACCAGCCCAAGGGGACAGGGGGCCAATGAGCAGTTCTTC.

This chain links TRBV7-2 with TRBJ2-1, with TRBD2 as a possible D gene (5 bases). This CDR3 comprises 16 residues. Germline lookup yields CDR1 SGHTA and CDR2 FQGNSA. V lost 3 bases and J lost 1, with 13 bases in between. For the CDR3, the DNA is TGTGCCAGCAGCTTCGACCCACTAGTATCCTACAATGAGCAGTTCTTC. Its translation is CASSFDPLVSYNEQFF.

This clonotype showed up just once. The chain joins TRBV11-2 to TRBJ2-5; 11 bases agree with TRBD2. There are 17 residues in the CDR3. The germline gives CDR1 SGHAT, CDR2 FQNNGV. Trimming removed 5 bases from V and 3 bases from J; junction bases left unmatched: 11. In DNA form, the CDR3 reads TGTGCCAGCAGCCCGCATCCGGGACTAGCGGCTAAAGAGACCCAGTACTTC. It specifies CASSPHPGLAAKETQYF. The entire variable domain, with the rest obtained from reference TRBV11-2 and TRBJ2-5, is as follows: EAGVAQSPRYKIIEKRQSVAFWCNPISGHATLYWYQQILGQGPKLLIQFQNNGVVDDSQLPKDRFSAERLKGVDSTLKIQPAKLEDSAVYLCASSPHPGLAAKETQYFGPGTRLLVL.

This clonotype has a handful of counts. The V call is TRBV6-5, the J call TRBJ2-1; D uncertain. V was clipped by 2 bases and J by 8 bases, with 10 bases between them. CDR1 and CDR2 from the germline V gene are MNHEY and SVGAGI. The CDR3 is 13 residues long. The CDR3: CASSYAPWDEQFF. Here the CDR3 DNA reads TGTGCCAGCAGTTACGCCCCGTGGGATGAGCAGTTCTTC.

This clonotype was counted a few times. The chain is built from TRBV20-1 and TRBJ2-7; TRBD2 aligns across 7 bases. There are 16 residues in the CDR3. The germline CDR1 and CDR2 sequences are DFQATT and SNEGSKA (reference sequence). With 0 bases clipped from V and 2 bases from J, the junction kept 10 bases outside the gene matches. CDR3 nucleotides: TGCAGTGCTAGAGATCCCCTAGCGGACCTCCCCTACGAGCAGTACTTC. Protein product: CSARDPLADLPYEQYF.

This clonotype was found a few times. J is TRBJ2-1 and V is TRBV29-1; TRBD2 agrees at 7 bases. In germline, CDR1 is SQVTM, CDR2 ANQGSEA. The CDR3 runs 13 residues. V lost 3 bases, J lost 2 bases, and 1 base stayed unmatched. The CDR3 nucleotides are TGCAGCGTTGAGCGGGGGACCTACAATGAGCAGTTCTTC. Translation gives CSVERGTYNEQFF.

This clonotype was seen many times. This chain uses TRBV9 with TRBJ1-5; no reliable D call. V lost 2 bases to trimming and J lost 3 bases, with 6 bases between them. The CDR3 is made up of 13 amino acids. Germline assignment: CDR1 SGDLS and CDR2 YYNGEE. The CDR3 sequence is CASSVGYNQPQHF. DNA of the CDR3: TGTGCCAGCAGCGTGGGGTACAATCAGCCCCAGCATTTT.

This clonotype has a handful of counts. The V gene is TRBV7-2, the J gene TRBJ1-1; D remains unclear. V was trimmed by 7 bases and J by 3 bases, leaving 12 bases between them. This CDR3 is 13 amino acids long. Germline V gene data show CDR1 as SGHTA and CDR2 as FQGNSA. The CDR3 reads CASINGRYTEAFF. CDR3 coding DNA: TGTGCCAGCATTAACGGTAGATACACTGAAGCTTTCTTT.

This clonotype was detected once. The rearrangement links TRBV7-9 to TRBJ2-2, with 7 nucleotides matching TRBD1. The junction had 5 bases not matched to a gene; V was cut back by 10 bases and J by 0 bases. The CDR3 is 14 residues long. CDR1 and CDR2 from the germline V gene are SEHNR and FQNEAQ (reference sequence). The CDR3 coding sequence is TGTGCCACCTCCGACAGGGCGAACACCGGGGAGCTGTTTTTT. It codes for CATSDRANTGELFF.

This clonotype occurred a few times. The chain combines TRBV5-1 with TRBJ1-1, with 7 positions matching TRBD1. Germline loops: CDR1 SGHRS, CDR2 YFSETQ. The CDR3 is 14 residues long. J lost 5 bases, V lost 3 bases, and 7 bases had no gene match. This CDR3 reads CASSWGQTSTEAFF. The DNA of the CDR3 is TGCGCCAGCAGCTGGGGACAGACATCGACTGAAGCTTTCTTT.

The chain carries TRBV20-1 and TRBJ2-7; TRBD2 is a possible D gene (5 bases). CDR1 and CDR2 from the germline V gene are DFQATT and SNEGSKA (reference sequence). V was clipped by 7 bases and J by 5 bases, with 18 bases between them. This CDR3 has 13 residues. CDR3 DNA: TGCAGTGTTTCCGGGGAAAGTGGCCACGAGCAGTACTTC. Translation gives CSVSGESGHEQYF.

This clonotype was picked up a small number of times. This rearrangement joins TRBV27 to TRBJ1-6; 10 bases match TRBD1. The J segment lost 10 bases and the V segment lost 7 bases, leaving 10 bases of the junction unmatched. Looked up from germline, CDR1 is MNHEY and CDR2 is SMNVEV (reference sequence). CDR3 length equals 15 residues. CDR3: CASTFLGQGDSPLHF. The CDR3 coding sequence is TGTGCCAGCACCTTCCTCGGACAGGGGGACTCACCCCTCCACTTT.

J is TRBJ2-7 and V is TRBV20-1; D is possibly TRBD1 or TRBD2 (6 bases each). Germline values: CDR1 DFQATT, CDR2 SNEGSKA (reference sequence). CDR3 length: 14 residues. With 0 bases removed from V and 6 bases from J, the gap between germline ends came to 15 bases. CDR3 residues: CSARESKGGGEQYF. CDR3 DNA: TGCAGTGCTAGAGAATCTAAGGGGGGTGGCGAGCAGTACTTC.

This clonotype occurred many times. This chain's CDR3 is CASSSVETQYF. Written as DNA, the CDR3 is TGTGCCAGCAGCTCGGTAGAGACCCAGTACTTC. V is TRBV7-2 and J is TRBJ2-5; D is undetermined. V was cut by 4 bases and J by 4 bases, with 4 bases left in between. The CDR3 sequence is 11 residues long. Germline-derived CDR1 and CDR2 are SGHTA and FQGNSA.

The table lists this clonotype with many counts. The chain links TRBV12-3 or TRBV12-4 to TRBJ2-2; possible D gene TRBD2, 8 bases. Trimming took off 11 bases at V and 3 bases at J, with 19 bases between the two ends. The CDR3 has 15 amino acids. The CDR3 region is CAATREGADTGELFF. Written as DNA, the CDR3 is TGTGCCGCGACCCGGGAGGGGGCCGACACCGGGGAGCTGTTTTTT.

The V gene is TRBV5-1, the J gene TRBJ1-2; D may be TRBD1 (5 bases). The CDR3 extends over 13 amino acids. Looked up from germline, CDR1 is SGHRS and CDR2 is YFSETQ. Trimming stripped 4 bases from V and 8 bases from J, with 15 bases between. The CDR3 region is CASSPGQGWGYTF. The CDR3 DNA sequence: TGCGCCAGCAGCCCGGGTCAGGGATGGGGCTACACCTTC.

The chain recombines TRBV20-1 with TRBJ2-1; no clear D. Trimming left V 8 bases short and J 3 bases short, with 14 bases between. The CDR3 runs to 13 residues. The germline CDR1 and CDR2 sequences are DFQATT and SNEGSKA (reference sequence). The CDR3 loop reads CSPQDTDYNEQFF. For the CDR3, the DNA is TGCAGTCCACAAGACACGGACTACAATGAGCAGTTCTTC.

V is TRBV29-1 and J is TRBJ2-5, with 8 positions matching TRBD2. CDR3 length: 13 residues. The J segment lost 5 bases and the V segment lost 6 bases, leaving 8 bases of the junction unmatched. Germline V gives CDR1 SQVTM, CDR2 ANQGSEA. Here the CDR3 reads CSVGGGRHETQYF. In DNA form, the CDR3 reads TGCAGCGTCGGAGGCGGGAGGCACGAGACCCAGTACTTC.

V usage is TRBV5-1 and J usage is TRBJ1-1; D is unclear. The V and J ends lost 4 bases and 0 bases respectively, with 13 bases between them. Germline-derived CDR1 and CDR2 are SGHRS and YFSETQ. This CDR3 has 15 residues. The CDR3 here is CASSAVGSMNTEAFF. As DNA, the CDR3 is TGCGCCAGCAGCGCCGTCGGATCGATGAACACTGAAGCTTTCTTT. The complete variable domain, with remaining parts taken from reference TRBV5-1 and TRBJ1-1, reads KAGVTQTPRYLIKTRGQQVTLSCSPISGHRSVSWYQQTPGQGLQFLFEYFSETQRNKGNFPGRFSGRQFSNSRSEMNVSTLELGDSALYLCASSAVGSMNTEAFFGQGTRLTVV.

This clonotype has more than one count but fewer than ten. The V and J genes are TRBV7-3 and TRBJ2-1; 10 bases map to TRBD1. The CDR3 has 15 residues. Germline-derived CDR1 and CDR2 are SGHTA and FQGTGA. The V gene end was trimmed by 3 bases and the J gene end by 7 bases; junction bases not matched to a gene: 6. CDR3 amino acids: CASSFGTGERNEQFF. Written as DNA, the CDR3 is TGTGCCAGCAGCTTTGGGACAGGGGAAAGGAATGAGCAGTTCTTC. The entire variable domain, with the rest obtained from reference TRBV7-3 and TRBJ2-1, is as follows: GAGVSQTPSNKVTEKGKYVELRCDPISGHTALYWYRQSLGQGPEFLIYFQGTGAADDSGLPNDRFFAVRPEGSVSTLKIQRTERGDSAVYLCASSFGTGERNEQFFGPGTRLTVL.

Only a few counts were recorded for this clonotype. The chain couples TRBV28 to TRBJ2-1, with 11 bases fitting TRBD2. Germline CDR1 reads MDHEN; CDR2 reads SYDVKM. The CDR3 spans 17 residues. The V segment lost 5 bases and the J segment 5 bases; nucleotides outside the gene matches: 11. The CDR3 sequence: CASSNPRVAGGHNEQFF. The DNA for the CDR3 is TGTGCCAGCAGTAATCCCAGGGTAGCGGGAGGGCACAATGAGCAGTTCTTC.